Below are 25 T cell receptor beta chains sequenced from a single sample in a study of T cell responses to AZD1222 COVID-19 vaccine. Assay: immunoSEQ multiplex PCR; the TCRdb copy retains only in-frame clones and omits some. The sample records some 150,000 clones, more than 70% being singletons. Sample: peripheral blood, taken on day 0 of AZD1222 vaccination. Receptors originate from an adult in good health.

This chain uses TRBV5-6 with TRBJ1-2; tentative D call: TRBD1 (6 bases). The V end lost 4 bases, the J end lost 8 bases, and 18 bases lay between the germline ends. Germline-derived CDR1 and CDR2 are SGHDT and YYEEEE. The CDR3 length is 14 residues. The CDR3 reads CASSRGQLTGGYTF. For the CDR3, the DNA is TGTGCCAGCAGCCGAGGACAGCTCACTGGGGGCTACACCTTC.

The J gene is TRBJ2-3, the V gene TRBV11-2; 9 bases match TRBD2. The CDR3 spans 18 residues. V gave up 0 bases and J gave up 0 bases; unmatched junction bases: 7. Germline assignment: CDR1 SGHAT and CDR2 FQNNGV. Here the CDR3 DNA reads TGTGCCAGCAGCTTAGATTTTCGAGCGGGGGGTAGCACAGATACGCAGTATTTT. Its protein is CASSLDFRAGGSTDTQYF.

The CDR3 sequence is CASSPSQGEAPLHF. CDR3 nucleotides: TGTGCCAGCTCACCATCACAGGGAGAGGCACCCCTCCACTTT. V usage is TRBV18 and J usage is TRBJ1-6; tentatively, D is TRBD1 (6 bases). The germline V gene has CDR1 KGHSH and CDR2 LQKENI. The V end was cut by 2 bases, the J end by 11 bases, with 13 bases between. This CDR3 region has 14 residues.

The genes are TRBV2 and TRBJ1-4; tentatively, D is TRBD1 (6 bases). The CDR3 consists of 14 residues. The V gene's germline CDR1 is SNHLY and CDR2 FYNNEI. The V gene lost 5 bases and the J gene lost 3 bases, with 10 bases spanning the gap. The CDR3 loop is CASSLDSSNEKLFF. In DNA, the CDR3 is TGTGCCAGCAGTTTGGACAGCTCTAATGAAAAACTGTTTTTT.

The CDR3 DNA reads as TGTGCCAGCAGTAACGAAAGGAACACTGAAGCTTTCTTT. Translated: CASSNERNTEAFF. The V call is TRBV28, the J call TRBJ1-1, with D unresolved. Trimming shortened V by 5 bases and J by 1 base, and 8 bases separated the two germline ends. The CDR3 contains 13 residues. Germline V gene data show CDR1 as MDHEN and CDR2 as SYDVKM.

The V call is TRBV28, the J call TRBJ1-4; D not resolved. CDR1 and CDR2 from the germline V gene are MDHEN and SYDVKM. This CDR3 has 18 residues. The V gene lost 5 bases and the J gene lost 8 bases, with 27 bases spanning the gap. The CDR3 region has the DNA TGTGCCAGCAGTCCCCTCGGGAGGTATCGTAATAGGAGCGAAAAACTGTTTTTT. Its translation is CASSPLGRYRNRSEKLFF.

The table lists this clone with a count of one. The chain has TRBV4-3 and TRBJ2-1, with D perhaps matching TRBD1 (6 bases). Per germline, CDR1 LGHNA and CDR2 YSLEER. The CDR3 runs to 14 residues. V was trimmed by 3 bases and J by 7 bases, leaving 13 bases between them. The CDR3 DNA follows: TGCGCCAGCAGCCAGGTCCTCCAGGGGAATGAGCAGTTCTTC. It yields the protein CASSQVLQGNEQFF.

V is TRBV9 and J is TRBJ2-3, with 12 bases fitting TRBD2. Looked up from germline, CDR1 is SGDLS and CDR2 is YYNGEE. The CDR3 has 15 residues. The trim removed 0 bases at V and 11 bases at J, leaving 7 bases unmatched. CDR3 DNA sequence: TGTGCCAGCAGCGTAGGACTAGCGGGGGCTCCATGGCAGTATTTT. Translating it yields CASSVGLAGAPWQYF.

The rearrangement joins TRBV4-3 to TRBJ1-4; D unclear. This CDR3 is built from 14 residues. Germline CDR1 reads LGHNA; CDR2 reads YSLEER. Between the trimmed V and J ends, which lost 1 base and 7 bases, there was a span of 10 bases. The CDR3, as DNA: TGCGCCAGCAGCCAAGTTAGAGTCGTTGAAAAACTGTTTTTT. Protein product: CASSQVRVVEKLFF.

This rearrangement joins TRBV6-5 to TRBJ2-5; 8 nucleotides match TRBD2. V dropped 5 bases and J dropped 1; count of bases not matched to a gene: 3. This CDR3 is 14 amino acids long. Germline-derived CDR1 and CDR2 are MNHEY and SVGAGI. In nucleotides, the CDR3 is TGTGCCAGCAGTCATCTAGCGGGCCAAGAGACCCAGTACTTC. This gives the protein CASSHLAGQETQYF.

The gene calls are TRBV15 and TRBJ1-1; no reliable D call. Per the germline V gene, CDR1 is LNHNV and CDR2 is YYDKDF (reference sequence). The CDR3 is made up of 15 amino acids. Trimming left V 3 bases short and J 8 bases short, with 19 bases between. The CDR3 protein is CATSSGYQRDGEAFF. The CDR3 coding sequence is TGTGCCACCAGCAGCGGATATCAGCGGGATGGAGAAGCTTTCTTT.

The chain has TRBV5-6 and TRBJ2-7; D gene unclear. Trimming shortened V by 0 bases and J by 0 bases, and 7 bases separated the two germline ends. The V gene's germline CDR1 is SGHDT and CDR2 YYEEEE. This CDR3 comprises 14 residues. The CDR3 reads CASSLGGSSYEQYF. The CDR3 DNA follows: TGTGCCAGCAGCTTGGGAGGCAGCTCCTACGAGCAGTACTTC. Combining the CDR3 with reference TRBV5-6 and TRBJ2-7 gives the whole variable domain DAGVTQSPTHLIKTRGQQVTLRCSPKSGHDTVSWYQQALGQGPQFIFQYYEEEERQRGNFPDRFSGHQFPNYSSELNVNALLLGDSALYLCASSLGGSSYEQYFGPGTRLTVT.

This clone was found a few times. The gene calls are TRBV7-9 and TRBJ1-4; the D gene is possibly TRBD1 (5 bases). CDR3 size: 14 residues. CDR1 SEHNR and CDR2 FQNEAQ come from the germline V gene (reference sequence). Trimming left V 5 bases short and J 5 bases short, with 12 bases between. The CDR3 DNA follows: TGTGCCAGCAGCCGGGACGTAAGAAATGAAAAACTGTTTTTT. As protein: CASSRDVRNEKLFF.

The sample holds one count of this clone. The CDR3 spells CASSSSGLDTYEQYF. The CDR3 nucleotides are TGTGCCAGCAGCTCGTCAGGGCTAGACACCTACGAGCAGTACTTC. The chain links TRBV28 to TRBJ2-7, with a weak D call TRBD1 (5 bases). Trimming shortened V by 6 bases and J by 2 bases, and 17 bases separated the two germline ends. Per the germline V gene, CDR1 is MDHEN and CDR2 is SYDVKM. The CDR3 has 15 amino acids.

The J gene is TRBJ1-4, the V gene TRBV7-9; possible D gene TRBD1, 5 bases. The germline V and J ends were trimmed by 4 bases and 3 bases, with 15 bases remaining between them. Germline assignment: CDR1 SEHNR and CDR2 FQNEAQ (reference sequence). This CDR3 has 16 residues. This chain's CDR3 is CASSYPGEGANEKLFF. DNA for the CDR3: TGTGCCAGCAGCTACCCCGGGGAAGGGGCTAATGAAAAACTGTTTTTT.

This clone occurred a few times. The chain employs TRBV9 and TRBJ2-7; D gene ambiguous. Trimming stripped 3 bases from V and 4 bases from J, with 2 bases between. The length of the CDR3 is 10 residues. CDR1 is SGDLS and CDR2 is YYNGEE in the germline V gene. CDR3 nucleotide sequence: TGTGCCAGCAGCGGGTACGAGCAGTACTTC. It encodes CASSGYEQYF.

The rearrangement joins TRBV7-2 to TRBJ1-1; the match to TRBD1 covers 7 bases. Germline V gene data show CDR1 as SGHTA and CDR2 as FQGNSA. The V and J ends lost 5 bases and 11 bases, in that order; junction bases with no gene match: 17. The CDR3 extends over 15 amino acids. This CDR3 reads CASSKGARGNLAAFF. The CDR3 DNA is TGTGCCAGCAGCAAGGGGGCCAGGGGGAATCTTGCTGCTTTCTTT.

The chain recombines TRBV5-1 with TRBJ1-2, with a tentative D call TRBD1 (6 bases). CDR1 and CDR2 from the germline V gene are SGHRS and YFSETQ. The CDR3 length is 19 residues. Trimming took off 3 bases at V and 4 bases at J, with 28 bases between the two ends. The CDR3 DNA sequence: TGCGCCAGCAGCTCCGGATGGGGCGGTCACTTCCTACAGGGCTATGGCTACACCTTC. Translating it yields CASSSGWGGHFLQGYGYTF.

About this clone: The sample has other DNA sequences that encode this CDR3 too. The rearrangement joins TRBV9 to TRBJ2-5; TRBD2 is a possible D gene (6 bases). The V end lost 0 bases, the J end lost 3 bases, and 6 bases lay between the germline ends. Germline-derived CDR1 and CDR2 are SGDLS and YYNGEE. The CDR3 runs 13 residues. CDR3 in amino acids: CASSVGGEETQYF. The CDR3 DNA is TGTGCCAGCAGCGTAGGGGGGGAAGAGACCCAGTACTTC.

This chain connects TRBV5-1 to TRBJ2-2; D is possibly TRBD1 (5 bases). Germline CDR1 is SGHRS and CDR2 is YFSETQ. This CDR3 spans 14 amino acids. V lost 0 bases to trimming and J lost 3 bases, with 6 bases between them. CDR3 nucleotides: TGCGCCAGCAGCTTGGCCAGGGACACCGGGGAGCTGTTTTTT. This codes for CASSLARDTGELFF.

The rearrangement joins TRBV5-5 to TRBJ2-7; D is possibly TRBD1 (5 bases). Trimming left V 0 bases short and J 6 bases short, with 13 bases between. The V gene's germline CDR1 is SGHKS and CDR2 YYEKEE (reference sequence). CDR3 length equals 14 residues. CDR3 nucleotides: TGTGCCAGCAGCTTGGAGGGGTGGCGGCCCGAGCAGTACTTC. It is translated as CASSLEGWRPEQYF.

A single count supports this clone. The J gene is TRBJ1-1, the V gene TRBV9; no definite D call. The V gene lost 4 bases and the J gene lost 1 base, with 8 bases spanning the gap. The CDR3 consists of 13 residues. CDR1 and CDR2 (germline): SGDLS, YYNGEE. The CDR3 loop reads CASSFRRNTEAFF. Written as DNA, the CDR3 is TGTGCCAGCAGCTTCAGGCGGAACACTGAAGCTTTCTTT.

CDR3 sequence: CASSPPLAGGFEQFF. The DNA for the CDR3 is TGTGCCAGCTCACCCCCTTTGGCAGGGGGATTTGAGCAGTTCTTC. The gene calls are TRBV18 and TRBJ2-1; TRBD1 aligns across 7 bases. J gave up 9 bases and V 3 bases, and 11 bases lay outside the gene matches. Germline CDR1 KGHSH, CDR2 LQKENI. CDR3 length: 15 amino acids.

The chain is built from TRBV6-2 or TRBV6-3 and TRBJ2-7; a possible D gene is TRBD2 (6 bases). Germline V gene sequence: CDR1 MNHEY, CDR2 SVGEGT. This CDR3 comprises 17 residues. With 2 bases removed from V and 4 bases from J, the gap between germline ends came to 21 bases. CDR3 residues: CASSYPSGLPKWYEQYF. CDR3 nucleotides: TGTGCCAGCAGTTACCCCTCCGGACTACCCAAATGGTACGAGCAGTACTTC.

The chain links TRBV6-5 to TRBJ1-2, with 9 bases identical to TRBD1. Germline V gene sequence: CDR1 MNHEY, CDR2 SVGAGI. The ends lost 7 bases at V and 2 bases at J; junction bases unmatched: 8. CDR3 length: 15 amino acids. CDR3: CASTRFTGGNYGYTF. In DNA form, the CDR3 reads TGTGCCAGCACCCGGTTTACAGGGGGCAACTATGGCTACACCTTC.